The entry below gives a single TCR beta chain sequence along with its context. Its target is not known. The data are from a study of cytomegalovirus exposure and HLA in healthy donors. Study results and limitations: A list of approximately 150 TCR beta chains associated with cytomegalovirus was given. Reportedly, HLA-A and HLA-B alleles of most subjects were accurately predicted from TCR beta. The classifier was said to identify cytomegalovirus status with high specificity and sensitivity.

Primers: 60 Vbeta forward and 13 Jbeta reverse. Assay: immunoSEQ multiplex PCR; the TCRdb copy retains only in-frame clones and omits some. The sample has 99,000 or so clones; around 80% are singletons. CDR3 length: 16 residues. The J segment lost 6 bases and the V segment lost 0 bases, leaving 10 bases of the junction unmatched. Per germline, CDR1 LNHNV and CDR2 YYDKDF (reference sequence). The origin of this receptor is a man aged 55 to 70 in good health and CMV-seropositive. Input material: PBMCs. The chain combines TRBV15 with TRBJ2-5; 7 bases agree with TRBD2. In DNA form, the CDR3 reads TGTGCCACCAGCAGAGATTGGGCGGGGGTGTCACAGACCCAGTACTTC. Protein: CATSRDWAGVSQTQYF.